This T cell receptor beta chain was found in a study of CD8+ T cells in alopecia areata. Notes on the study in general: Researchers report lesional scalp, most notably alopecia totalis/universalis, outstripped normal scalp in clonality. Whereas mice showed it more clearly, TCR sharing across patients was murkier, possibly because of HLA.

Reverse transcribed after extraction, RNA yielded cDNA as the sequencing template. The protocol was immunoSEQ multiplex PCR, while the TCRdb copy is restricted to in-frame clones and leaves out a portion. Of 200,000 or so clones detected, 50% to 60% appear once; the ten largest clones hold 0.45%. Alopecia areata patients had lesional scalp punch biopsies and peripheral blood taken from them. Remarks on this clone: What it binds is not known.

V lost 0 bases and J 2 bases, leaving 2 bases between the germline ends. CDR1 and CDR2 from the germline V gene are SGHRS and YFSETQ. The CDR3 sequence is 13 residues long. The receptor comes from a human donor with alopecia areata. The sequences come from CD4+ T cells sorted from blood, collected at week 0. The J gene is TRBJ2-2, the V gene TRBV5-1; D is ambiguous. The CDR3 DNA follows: TGCGCCAGCAGCTTGGTTAACACCGGGGAGCTGTTTTTT. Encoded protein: CASSLVNTGELFF.